The 10 T cell receptor beta chains listed next were all sequenced from one sample in a study of T cell repertoires in aging, cancer and after chemotherapy. TCR beta rearrangements were amplified from peripheral blood genomic DNA. TRB rearrangements spanning V, D and J were amplified using mixed TRB-A/B primers. TCRdb independently ran MiXCR on the multiplex PCR reads; one entry per CDR3 protein. Of about 3,000 distinct CDR3 sequences listed, under 55% were seen once; the top ten hold less than 7.5%. The sample was blood. Receptor source: a human donor with a solid tumor.

As DNA, the CDR3 is TGTGCCAGCAGACTGGACAGACTGAGTTTCTATGGCTACACCTTC. Protein: CASRLDRLSFYGYTF. The chain employs TRBV6-1 and TRBJ1-2; possibly TRBD1 for D (6 bases). This CDR3 region has 15 residues. The germline V gene has CDR1 MNHNS and CDR2 SASEGT. V was pared by 6 bases and J by 4 bases, with 18 bases between.

The CDR3 sequence is CASSLDGYNSPLHF. Here the CDR3 DNA reads TGTGCCAGCAGCTTAGACGGGTATAATTCACCCCTCCACTTT. This sequence joins TRBV7-2 and TRBJ1-6; no reliable D call. CDR1 is SGHTA, CDR2 FQGNSA, per germline. With 1 base removed from V and 4 bases from J, the gap between germline ends came to 5 bases. This CDR3 spans 14 amino acids.

V and J are TRBV5-1 and TRBJ2-5; D is ambiguous. CDR3 length: 14 residues. Between the trimmed V and J ends, which lost 5 bases and 2 bases, there was a span of 13 bases. The germline gives CDR1 SGHRS, CDR2 YFSETQ. In DNA, the CDR3 is TGCGCCAGCAGGCACTATAGTAAGCAAGAGACCCAGTACTTC. The encoded protein is CASRHYSKQETQYF.

About this clonotype: Its ends do not fully match the called genes, so a read error is possible. The gene calls are TRBV7-9 and TRBJ2-1, with D maybe TRBD2 (7 bases). The CDR3 contains 14 residues. The germline V gene has CDR1 SEHNR and CDR2 FQNEAQ (reference sequence). CDR3 residues: CASSYQRGDNGQFF. The CDR3 region has the DNA TGTGCCAGCAGCTATCAACGGGGGGACAATGGGCAGTTCTTC.

This clonotype was seen just once. The chain is built from TRBV5-4 and TRBJ2-3; D is perhaps TRBD1 or TRBD2 (5 bases each). CDR3 length: 16 amino acids. V was cut by 4 bases and J by 0 bases, with 15 bases left in between. The V gene's germline CDR1 is SGHNT and CDR2 YYREEE (reference sequence). In nucleotides, the CDR3 is TGTGCCAGCAGCCTGAAGGGACGGAGTAGCACAGATACGCAGTATTTT. Translation: CASSLKGRSSTDTQYF.

This chain joins TRBV19 and TRBJ2-5; D possibly corresponds to TRBD2 (6 bases). The CDR3 consists of 13 residues. The germline V and J ends were trimmed by 6 bases and 5 bases, with 13 bases remaining between them. Germline lookup yields CDR1 LNHDA and CDR2 SQIVND (reference sequence). The DNA for the CDR3 is TGTGCCAGTAGCCAACTAGCTCGGGAGACCCAGTACTTC. Translation: CASSQLARETQYF. The whole variable domain, remainder taken from reference TRBV19 and TRBJ2-5, is DGGITQSPKYLFRKEGQNVTLSCEQNLNHDAMYWYRQDPGQGLRLIYYSQIVNDFQKGDIAEGYSVSREKKESFPLTVTSAQKNPTAFYLCASSQLARETQYFGPGTRLLVL.

The rearrangement links TRBV20-1 to TRBJ2-3; D may be TRBD1 (6 bases). CDR1 and CDR2 from the germline V gene are DFQATT and SNEGSKA (reference sequence). The V end was cut by 4 bases, the J end by 2 bases, with 16 bases between. The CDR3 is made up of 15 amino acids. The CDR3 loop reads CSATSAEGDTDTQYF. The CDR3 nucleotides are TGCAGTGCTACCTCTGCAGAGGGGGACACAGATACGCAGTATTTT.

J is TRBJ2-7 and V is TRBV20-1; 12 bases map to TRBD2. V shed 3 bases and J 3 bases; nucleotides not matched to a gene: 18. The CDR3 loop spans 19 amino acids. The germline V gene encodes CDR1 DFQATT and CDR2 SNEGSKA (reference sequence). CDR3: CSASPPASGRAVSRYEQYF. CDR3 nucleotide sequence: TGCAGTGCTAGCCCCCCGGCTAGCGGGAGGGCCGTCTCTCGCTACGAGCAGTACTTC.

In its sample, this clonotype is large. The V gene is TRBV7-2, the J gene TRBJ2-3; D is unclear. With 1 base removed from V and 5 bases from J, the gap between germline ends came to 4 bases. Germline assignment: CDR1 SGHTA and CDR2 FQGNSA. The CDR3 runs 12 residues. CDR3 residues: CASSLGLDTQYF. CDR3 bases: TGTGCCAGCAGCTTAGGACTAGATACGCAGTATTTT.

This clonotype is deemed medium-sized. V usage is TRBV15 and J usage is TRBJ1-2; D might be TRBD1 (5 bases). V was trimmed by 0 bases and J by 8 bases, leaving 10 bases between them. This CDR3 contains 13 residues. Per germline, CDR1 LNHNV and CDR2 YYDKDF (reference sequence). The CDR3 here is CATSRDRGYGYTF. The CDR3 DNA follows: TGTGCCACCAGCAGAGATCGGGGGTACGGCTACACCTTC.